These 3 T cell receptor beta chains were sequenced from one sample in a study of T cells in Graves' hyperthyroidism and ophthalmopathy. Amplification of TCR beta CDR3 regions used RNA as the template. The HTBI primer set served for first-round RT-PCR of the TCR CDR3. A single record per CDR3 protein comes from TCRdb applying MiXCR to the multiplex PCR reads. This sample has 500,000 to 800,000 distinct CDR3 sequences; about 15% occur once, and the top ten carry under 15%. Sequenced material: blood. The source of these receptors is a woman in her fifties or sixties with Graves' ophthalmopathy.

This clonotype was seen many times. The rearrangement links TRBV3-2 to TRBJ1-5; the D call TRBD1 from the table was never checked on the DNA. TRBV3-2 is assigned pseudogene status. This CDR3 contains 17 residues. In DNA form, the CDR3 reads TGTGCCAGCAGCCAACTGTCGGGCGACAGCCGCAATCAGCCCCAGCATTTT. This sequence encodes CASSQLSGDSRNQPQHF.

This clonotype was counted a few times. This chain joins TRBV11-3 and TRBJ2-1; 10 nucleotides line up with TRBD2. CDR1 is SGHNT, CDR2 YENEEA, per germline. The V segment lost 5 bases and the J segment 4 bases; nucleotides outside the gene matches: 11. The CDR3 totals 17 residues. The CDR3 DNA is TGTGCCAGCAGCGCCCGACTAGCGGGCCTCGTGTACAATGAGCAGTTCTTC. This sequence encodes CASSARLAGLVYNEQFF.

At least ten counts were recorded for this clonotype. The chain has TRBV24-1 and TRBJ2-3; 12 bases map to TRBD2. Germline V gives CDR1 KGHDR, CDR2 SFDVKD. V gave up 2 bases and J gave up 9 bases; unmatched junction bases: 5. The CDR3 length is 15 residues. Here the CDR3 DNA reads TGTGCCACCAGTGATTCGTGGACTAGCGGGATAACGCAGTATTTT. Encoded protein: CATSDSWTSGITQYF.